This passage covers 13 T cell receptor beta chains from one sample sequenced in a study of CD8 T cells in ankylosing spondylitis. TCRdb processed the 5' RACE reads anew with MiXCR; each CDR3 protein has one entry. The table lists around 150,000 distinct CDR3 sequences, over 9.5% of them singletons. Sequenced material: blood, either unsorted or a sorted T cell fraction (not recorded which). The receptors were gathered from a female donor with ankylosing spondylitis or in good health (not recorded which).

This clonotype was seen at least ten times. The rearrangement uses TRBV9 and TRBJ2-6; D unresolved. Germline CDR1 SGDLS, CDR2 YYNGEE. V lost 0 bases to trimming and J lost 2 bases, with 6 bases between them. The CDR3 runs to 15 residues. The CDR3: CASSVEGAGANVLTF. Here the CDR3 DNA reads TGTGCCAGCAGCGTAGAAGGAGCTGGGGCCAACGTCCTGACTTTC. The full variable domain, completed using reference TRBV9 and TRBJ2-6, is DSGVTQTPKHLITATGQRVTLRCSPRSGDLSVYWYQQSLDQGLQFLIQYYNGEERAKGNILERFSAQQFPDLHSELNLSSLELGDSALYFCASSVEGAGANVLTFGAGSRLTVL.

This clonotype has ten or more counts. DNA for the CDR3: TGCAGTGCTAGCCGGGACCGGAGAGCGGACATTCAGTACTTC. Residues: CSASRDRRADIQYF. The V gene is TRBV20-1, the J gene TRBJ2-4; D might be TRBD1 or TRBD2, each matching 5 bases. Trimming pared 3 bases from V and 8 bases from J, leaving 17 bases between. The germline V gene has CDR1 DFQATT and CDR2 SNEGSKA (reference sequence). This CDR3 comprises 14 residues.

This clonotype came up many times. The CDR3 DNA is TGCGCCAGCAGCTTTGGACAAGCCTACGAGCAGTACTTC. The encoded protein is CASSFGQAYEQYF. The chain uses TRBV5-1 and TRBJ2-7; D possibly corresponds to TRBD1 (5 bases). V was cut by 2 bases and J by 2 bases, with 8 bases left in between. From germline, CDR1 is SGHRS and CDR2 YFSETQ. The CDR3 sequence is 13 residues long.

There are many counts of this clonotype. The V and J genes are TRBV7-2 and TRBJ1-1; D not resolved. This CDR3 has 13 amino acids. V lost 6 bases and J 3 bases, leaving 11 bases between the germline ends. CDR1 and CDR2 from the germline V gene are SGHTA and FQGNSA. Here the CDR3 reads CASSLSEYTEAFF. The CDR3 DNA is TGTGCCAGCAGTCTCTCCGAGTACACTGAAGCTTTCTTT.

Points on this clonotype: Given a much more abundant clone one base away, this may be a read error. CDR3 loop: CAWSVRENTEAFF. DNA for the CDR3: TGTGCCTGGAGTGTAAGGGAGAACACTGAAGCTTTCTTT. V and J are TRBV30 and TRBJ1-1; D unclear. Trimming removed 0 bases at V and 1 base at J, with 6 bases between. From germline, CDR1 is GTSNPN and CDR2 SVGIG (reference sequence). CDR3 length: 13 amino acids.

Here the CDR3 DNA reads TGTGCCAGCAGAGACGGGGGAGCGGCGAGCACAGATACGCAGTATTTT. Translating gives CASRDGGAASTDTQYF. The rearrangement joins TRBV6-1 to TRBJ2-3, with D perhaps matching TRBD2 (6 bases). The germline V gene has CDR1 MNHNS and CDR2 SASEGT. There are 16 residues in the CDR3. V was cut by 6 bases and J by 0 bases, with 16 bases left in between.

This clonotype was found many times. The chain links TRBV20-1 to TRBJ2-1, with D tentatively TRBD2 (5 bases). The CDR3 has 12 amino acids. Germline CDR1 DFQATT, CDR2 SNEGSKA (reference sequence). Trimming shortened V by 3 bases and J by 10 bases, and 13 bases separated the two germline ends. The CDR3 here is CSASSGGLEQFF. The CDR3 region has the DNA TGCAGTGCTAGTTCGGGCGGGTTGGAGCAGTTCTTC.

Here the CDR3 reads CASIGPRREKLFF. For the CDR3, the DNA is TGTGCCAGTATCGGGCCCCGACGGGAAAAACTGTTTTTT. This rearrangement joins TRBV19 to TRBJ1-4; the D is unclear. Per germline, CDR1 LNHDA and CDR2 SQIVND (reference sequence). V was cut by 7 bases and J by 8 bases, with 14 bases left in between. The CDR3 sequence is 13 residues long.

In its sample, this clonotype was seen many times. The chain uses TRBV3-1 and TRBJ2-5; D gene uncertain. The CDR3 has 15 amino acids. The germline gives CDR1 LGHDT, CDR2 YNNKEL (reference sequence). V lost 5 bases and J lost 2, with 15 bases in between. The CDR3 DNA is TGTGCCAGCAGCTCCCAAATTGGAGCACAAGAGACCCAGTACTTC. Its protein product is CASSSQIGAQETQYF.

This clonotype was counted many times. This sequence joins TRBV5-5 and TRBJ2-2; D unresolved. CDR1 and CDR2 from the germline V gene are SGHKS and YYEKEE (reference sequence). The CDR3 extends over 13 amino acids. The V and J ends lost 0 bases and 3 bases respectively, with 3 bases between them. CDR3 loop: CASSLGDTGELFF. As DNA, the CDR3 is TGTGCCAGCAGCTTGGGGGACACCGGGGAGCTGTTTTTT.

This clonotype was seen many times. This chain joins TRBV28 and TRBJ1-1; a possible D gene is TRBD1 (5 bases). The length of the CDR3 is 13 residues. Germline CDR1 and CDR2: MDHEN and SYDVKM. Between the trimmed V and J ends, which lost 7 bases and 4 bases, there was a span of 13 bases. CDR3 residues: CASNPWGGTEAFF. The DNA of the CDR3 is TGTGCCAGCAACCCTTGGGGGGGCACTGAAGCTTTCTTT.

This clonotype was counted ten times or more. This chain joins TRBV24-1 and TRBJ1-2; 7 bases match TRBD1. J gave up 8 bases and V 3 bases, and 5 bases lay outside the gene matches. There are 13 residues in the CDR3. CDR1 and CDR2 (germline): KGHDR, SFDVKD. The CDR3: CATSDRQGWGYTF. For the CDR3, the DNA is TGTGCCACCAGTGATCGACAGGGTTGGGGCTACACCTTC.

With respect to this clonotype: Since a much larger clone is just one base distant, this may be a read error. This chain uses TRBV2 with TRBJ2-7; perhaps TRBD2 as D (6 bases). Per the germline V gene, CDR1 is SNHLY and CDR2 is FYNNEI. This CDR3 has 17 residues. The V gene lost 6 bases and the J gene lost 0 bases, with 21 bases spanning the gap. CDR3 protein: CASSLSRPGLGSYEQYF. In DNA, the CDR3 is TGTGCCAGCAGCCTCAGTCGACCGGGACTTGGCTCCTACGAGCAGTACTTC.